The 27 T cell receptor beta chains in this list originate from one sample, sequenced in a study of cytomegalovirus exposure and HLA in healthy donors. Vbeta (60) and Jbeta (13) primers were used in the PCR. Some clones are missing from TCRdb's copy, which holds only in-frame ones; the method was immunoSEQ multiplex PCR. Of some 160,000 clones listed, 70% to 90% are singletons. Sequenced: PBMCs. The origin of the receptors is a young man in good health and CMV-seropositive.

The chain carries TRBV10-1 and TRBJ2-7; TRBD2 matches at 13 bases. Losses at the gene ends were 7 bases for V and 6 bases for J; bases not matched to a gene: 9. Germline lookup yields CDR1 WNHNN and CDR2 SYGVQD (reference sequence). This CDR3 contains 15 residues. CDR3 in DNA: TGCGCCAGCAACCTAGGACTAGCGGGAGTAACCGAGCAGTACGTC. Residues: CASNLGLAGVTEQYV.

The chain combines TRBV7-2 with TRBJ2-1, with D perhaps TRBD2 (7 bases). Per the germline V gene, CDR1 is SGHTA and CDR2 is FQGNSA. Trimming pared 6 bases from V and 1 base from J, leaving 16 bases between. The CDR3 sequence is 16 residues long. The CDR3 DNA is TGTGCCAGCAGGGGAGGGGGAGGCAATTCCTACAATGAGCAGTTCTTC. Its translation: CASRGGGGNSYNEQFF.

The V call is TRBV5-1, the J call TRBJ1-6; TRBD1 agrees at 7 bases. Trimming took 4 bases from V and 6 from J; bases not matched to a gene: 7. The germline CDR1 and CDR2 sequences are SGHRS and YFSETQ. The CDR3 consists of 15 residues. For the CDR3, the DNA is TGCGCCAGCAGCCCAGGGACAGCTACTAATTCACCCCTCCACTTT. It specifies CASSPGTATNSPLHF.

The chain uses TRBV13 and TRBJ2-5; D remains unclear. Germline V gene data show CDR1 as PRHDT and CDR2 as FYEKMQ (reference sequence). This CDR3 spans 13 amino acids. V was trimmed by 3 bases and J by 5 bases, leaving 10 bases between them. The CDR3: CASSFRMEETQYF. CDR3 DNA: TGTGCCAGCAGCTTTAGAATGGAGGAGACCCAGTACTTC. The whole variable domain, filled in from reference TRBV13 and TRBJ2-5, reads AAGVIQSPRHLIKEKRETATLKCYPIPRHDTVYWYQQGPGQDPQFLISFYEKMQSDKGSIPDRFSAQQFSDYHSELNMSSLELGDSALYFCASSFRMEETQYFGPGTRLLVL.

This chain connects TRBV29-1 to TRBJ1-4; 7 bases are a match to TRBD1. This CDR3 has 14 residues. The germline gives CDR1 SQVTM, CDR2 ANQGSEA. V trimming: 5 bases; J trimming: 7 bases; junction bases outside the gene matches: 10. CDR3 bases: TGCAGCGTTCGCGGACAGGAGGAAAGTGAAAAACTGTTTTTT. Encoded protein: CSVRGQEESEKLFF.

This clone turned up a few times. This sequence joins TRBV6-6 and TRBJ1-1; the match to TRBD1 covers 7 bases. Germline CDR1 and CDR2: MNHNY and SVGAGI (reference sequence). The CDR3 is 14 amino acids. Trimming cost V 6 bases and J 1 base; bases outside gene matches: 5. The CDR3 spells CASRKGAGNTEAFF. DNA for the CDR3: TGTGCCAGCAGGAAGGGGGCTGGGAACACTGAAGCTTTCTTT.

This chain connects TRBV21-1 to TRBJ2-7; TRBD2, the table's D call, was not compared with the DNA. TRBV21-1 is termed a pseudogene. CDR3 size: 18 residues. The CDR3, as DNA: TGTGCCAGCAGCACAACGAAAAGACTAGCGGGAGAAGAGAACGAGCAGTACGTC. This codes for CASSTTKRLAGEENEQYV.

This chain connects TRBV7-8 to TRBJ2-1, with D possibly being TRBD1 (6 bases). This CDR3 comprises 14 residues. Per germline, CDR1 SGHVS and CDR2 FQNEAQ. Trimming left V 4 bases short and J 9 bases short, with 16 bases between. CDR3 sequence reads: CASSSGAGDGEQFF. CDR3 nucleotide sequence: TGTGCCAGCAGCTCTGGGGCAGGGGACGGTGAGCAGTTCTTC.

This clone was seen just once. The chain is built from TRBV7-2 and TRBJ2-3; D is perhaps TRBD1 (5 bases). Trimming pared 6 bases from V and 6 bases from J, leaving 10 bases between. From germline, CDR1 is SGHTA and CDR2 FQGNSA. The CDR3 covers 12 residues. The CDR3 nucleotides are TGTGCCAGCAGAAAACCAGGGGATACGCAGTATTTT. Protein product: CASRKPGDTQYF.

V usage is TRBV11-2 and J usage is TRBJ1-2, with a weak D call TRBD1 (6 bases). Germline loops: CDR1 SGHAT, CDR2 FQNNGV. The CDR3 has 13 amino acids. The V gene lost 5 bases and the J gene lost 5 bases, with 12 bases spanning the gap. CDR3 DNA sequence: TGTGCCAGCAGCCCGGCGGGGGCTTATGGCTACACCTTC. Translating gives CASSPAGAYGYTF.

V is TRBV5-8 and J is TRBJ2-1, with 8 nucleotides matching TRBD2. Germline V gene sequence: CDR1 SGHTS, CDR2 YDEGEE. The length of the CDR3 is 16 residues. The CDR3 sequence: CAGRVSGRTSYNEQFF. The CDR3 nucleotides read TGTGCGGGCAGGGTGAGCGGGAGAACCTCCTACAATGAGCAGTTCTTC. The variable domain in full, with the rest retrieved from reference TRBV5-8 and TRBJ2-1, is EAGVTQSPTHLIKTRGQQATLRCSPISGHTSVYWYQQALGLGLQFLLWYDEGEERNRGNFPPRFSGRQFPNYSSELNVNALELEDSALYLCAGRVSGRTSYNEQFFGPGTRLTVL.

On this clone itself: The sample contains more than one DNA sequence encoding this CDR3. The CDR3 is CASSLRGYGYTF. The DNA of the CDR3 is TGTGCCAGCAGTTTGAGAGGGTATGGCTACACCTTC. The chain employs TRBV27 and TRBJ1-2, with D unresolved. This CDR3 spans 12 amino acids. Per germline, CDR1 MNHEY and CDR2 SMNVEV (reference sequence). The germline V and J ends were trimmed by 3 bases and 5 bases, with 7 bases remaining between them.

About this clone itself: A read error may produce the germline difference seen at one junction end. V is TRBV2 and J is TRBJ2-1; the D is unclear. From germline, CDR1 is SNHLY and CDR2 FYNNEI. The CDR3 runs to 12 residues. The CDR3 here is CAGSELSDEQFF. In DNA, the CDR3 is TGTGCCGGCAGTGAGCTCTCGGATGAGCAGTTCTTC.

This sequence joins TRBV19 and TRBJ2-3; D is possibly TRBD2 (6 bases). CDR1 is LNHDA and CDR2 is SQIVND in the germline V gene (reference sequence). The germline V and J ends were trimmed by 6 bases and 1 base, with 14 bases remaining between them. The CDR3 extends over 15 amino acids. The CDR3 here is CASSGSGLGTDTQYF. Here the CDR3 DNA reads TGTGCCAGTAGCGGGAGCGGGTTAGGCACAGATACGCAGTATTTT.

This sequence joins TRBV10-1 and TRBJ2-7; perhaps TRBD1 as D (5 bases). The ends were cut back, 4 bases at V and 3 bases at J, with 13 bases in the middle. CDR3 length: 14 amino acids. Germline CDR1 reads WNHNN; CDR2 reads SYGVQD (reference sequence). CDR3 sequence (DNA): TGCGCCAGCAGTGGGGCCGCAGGGTACTACGAGCAGTACGTC. This translates into CASSGAAGYYEQYV.

This chain joins TRBV6-5 and TRBJ1-1, with D tentatively TRBD1 (6 bases). Trimming cost V 5 bases and J 6 bases, with 16 bases left between them. Germline V gene sequence: CDR1 MNHEY, CDR2 SVGAGI. CDR3 length: 14 residues. CDR3 region: CASSTTGRGSEAFF. In DNA, the CDR3 is TGTGCCAGCAGTACAACAGGGAGGGGGTCTGAAGCTTTCTTT.

This chain links TRBV29-1 with TRBJ1-1; 9 bases align to TRBD1. This CDR3 spans 13 amino acids. V trimming: 7 bases; J trimming: 1 base; junction bases outside the gene matches: 4. Germline V gene sequence: CDR1 SQVTM, CDR2 ANQGSEA. CDR3 coding DNA: TGCAGCGGGAACAGGGGGCCGAACACTGAAGCTTTCTTT. It yields the protein CSGNRGPNTEAFF.

This clone was found once. The chain couples TRBV6-5 to TRBJ2-1, with TRBD2 matching over 9 bases. V lost 4 bases, J lost 3 bases, and 4 bases stayed unmatched. The CDR3 extends over 15 amino acids. Germline values: CDR1 MNHEY, CDR2 SVGAGI. CDR3 loop: CASSLTSGDYNEQFF. Here the CDR3 DNA reads TGTGCCAGCAGTTTGACTAGCGGAGACTACAATGAGCAGTTCTTC.

With respect to this clone: Other nucleotide sequences from this sample produce the same CDR3. The chain recombines TRBV6-5 with TRBJ2-1, with a tentative D call TRBD1 (7 bases). Trimming cost V 2 bases and J 6 bases, with 14 bases left between them. The V gene's germline CDR1 is MNHEY and CDR2 SVGAGI. The CDR3 loop spans 15 amino acids. The CDR3 nucleotides are TGTGCCAGCAGTTACGGCGGGGACAGTAGCAATGAGCAGTTCTTC. The encoded protein is CASSYGGDSSNEQFF.

This clone was observed a few times. This chain connects TRBV6-6 to TRBJ1-2; D unresolved. The CDR3 consists of 15 residues. Between the trimmed V and J ends, which lost 2 bases and 8 bases, there was a span of 18 bases. Per the germline V gene, CDR1 is MNHNY and CDR2 is SVGAGI (reference sequence). CDR3 sequence (DNA): TGTGCCAGCAGTTACACACGGGTAGACGCGGGAGGCTACACCTTC. Translated, it gives CASSYTRVDAGGYTF.

This chain links TRBV6-5 with TRBJ2-3; possible D gene TRBD1, 7 bases. This CDR3 region has 14 residues. The germline V gene encodes CDR1 MNHEY and CDR2 SVGAGI. The V end lost 2 bases, the J end lost 6 bases, and 12 bases lay between the germline ends. This CDR3 is CASSYTSGGDTQYF. The DNA of the CDR3 is TGTGCCAGCAGTTACACTTCAGGGGGGGATACGCAGTATTTT.

The gene calls are TRBV13 and TRBJ1-3, with a possible D match to TRBD1 (6 bases). Germline V gene sequence: CDR1 PRHDT, CDR2 FYEKMQ (reference sequence). The CDR3 has 17 amino acids. V lost 5 bases and J 1 base, leaving 18 bases between the germline ends. CDR3 nucleotide sequence: TGTGCCAGCAGCCGCGAAGGGGGGGTAAGATCTGGAAACACCATATATTTT. Amino acids: CASSREGGVRSGNTIYF.

The chain links TRBV19 to TRBJ2-2; weak D call: TRBD2 (5 bases). The CDR3 has 12 amino acids. V was pared by 3 bases and J by 10 bases, with 9 bases between. CDR1 and CDR2 from the germline V gene are LNHDA and SQIVND (reference sequence). DNA for the CDR3: TGTGCCAGTAGTATTCCGGAGGTGGAGCTGTTTTTT. Translation gives CASSIPEVELFF.

The CDR3 bases are TGTGCCAGCAGCTTAGTCGGGGGTTCCGCAGATACGCAGTATTTT. It specifies CASSLVGGSADTQYF. The gene calls are TRBV7-6 and TRBJ2-3; weak D call: TRBD2 (6 bases). The germline V gene has CDR1 SGHVS and CDR2 FNYEAQ. The V end was cut by 1 base, the J end by 4 bases, with 12 bases between. The CDR3 contains 15 residues.

DNA for the CDR3: TGTGCCAGCACTTTAGGGACTAGCGATACAGATACGCAGTATTTT. It yields the protein CASTLGTSDTDTQYF. The genes are TRBV9 and TRBJ2-3; TRBD2 agrees at 10 bases. V shed 6 bases, J shed 3 bases, and the junction held 7 bases outside the gene matches. From germline, CDR1 is SGDLS and CDR2 YYNGEE. There are 15 residues in the CDR3.

The V gene is TRBV7-9, the J gene TRBJ2-3; 8 bases are a match to TRBD2. CDR1 and CDR2 (germline): SEHNR, FQNEAQ (reference sequence). The junction had 4 bases not matched to a gene; V was cut back by 1 base and J by 4 bases. The CDR3 totals 15 residues. The CDR3 spells CASSLVVAGPDTQYF. The CDR3 region has the DNA TGTGCCAGCAGCTTAGTGGTAGCGGGGCCAGATACGCAGTATTTT.

This chain uses TRBV5-3 with TRBJ1-1; tentative D call: TRBD1 (5 bases). TRBV5-3 is an ORF; its function is uncertain. This CDR3 region has 14 residues. Trimming left V 4 bases short and J 4 bases short, with 14 bases between. The DNA for the CDR3 is TGTGCCAGAAGCCAAGGGGTGAAGGGCACTGAAGCTTTCTTT. Its translation is CARSQGVKGTEAFF.